A selection of T cell receptor beta chains follows, all from one sample in a study of T cells in Graves' hyperthyroidism and ophthalmopathy. TCRdb independently ran MiXCR on the multiplex PCR reads; one entry per CDR3 protein. The sample contains around 580,000 distinct CDR3 sequences, roughly 46% of which appear only once. The source material was peripheral blood or thyroid tissue (not recorded which). The receptors shown here come from a woman under 30 with Graves' hyperthyroidism. Each CDR3 is given with its conserved first and last residue. The order of the fields is J gene, D gene, clone size, V gene, CDR3 DNA, CDR3 protein. A D gene is named only where the DNA matches it firmly. Clone size is shown for a subset of rows, as once, few, many or a class of expanded clone.

j_gene: TRBJ2-7; d_gene: -; abundance: many; v_gene: TRBV10-1; CDR3nt: TGCGCCAGCAGTGAGGCAGGGAAGGACGAGCAGTACTTC; CDR3aa: CASSEAGKDEQYF
j_gene: TRBJ2-7; d_gene: -; abundance: -; v_gene: TRBV12-3/TRBV12-4; CDR3nt: TGTGCCAGCGGCCGGGCTAGGGGGGACTACAATGAGCAGTACTTC; CDR3aa: CASGRARGDYNEQYF
j_gene: TRBJ1-4; d_gene: -; abundance: -; v_gene: TRBV19; CDR3nt: TGTGCCAGTAGTGAGGGCCGACGGCAGCTTAATGAAAAACTGTTTTTT; CDR3aa: CASSEGRRQLNEKLFF
j_gene: TRBJ2-5; d_gene: TRBD1; abundance: -; v_gene: TRBV19; CDR3nt: TGTGCCAGTAGGAGGGACAGGGAGCAAGAGACCCAGTACTTC; CDR3aa: CASRRDREQETQYF
j_gene: TRBJ1-5; d_gene: -; abundance: many; v_gene: TRBV18; CDR3nt: TGTGCCAGCTCACCGTCCCACGGCACAGTACGCAATCAGCCCCAGCATTTT; CDR3aa: CASSPSHGTVRNQPQHF
j_gene: TRBJ1-4; d_gene: -; abundance: -; v_gene: TRBV2; CDR3nt: TGTGCCAGCCACGAGACAGTCATAGGTTTT; CDR3aa: CASHETVIGF
j_gene: TRBJ2-5; d_gene: -; abundance: -; v_gene: TRBV13; CDR3nt: TGTGCCAGCAGCTCGGACCGCAATCAGCCCCAGTACTTC; CDR3aa: CASSSDRNQPQYF
j_gene: TRBJ1-2; d_gene: -; abundance: -; v_gene: TRBV19; CDR3nt: TGTGCCAGTAGTCCTAACGTGCGCAGGGCGGATGGCTACACCTTC; CDR3aa: CASSPNVRRADGYTF
j_gene: TRBJ2-7; d_gene: TRBD1; abundance: many; v_gene: TRBV7-9; CDR3nt: TGTGCCAGCAGCTTAAGTGAGGGACAGCACTCCTACGAGCAGTACTTC; CDR3aa: CASSLSEGQHSYEQYF
j_gene: TRBJ1-1; d_gene: -; abundance: -; v_gene: TRBV6-5; CDR3nt: TGTGCCATTAGTGCAGCCGGGGCCACTGAAGCTTTCTTT; CDR3aa: CAISAAGATEAFF
j_gene: TRBJ1-3; d_gene: -; abundance: -; v_gene: TRBV30; CDR3nt: TGTGCCTGGAGTCCCAGACACCTCTCTGGAAACACCATATATTTT; CDR3aa: CAWSPRHLSGNTIYF
j_gene: TRBJ1-2; d_gene: -; abundance: -; v_gene: TRBV29-1; CDR3nt: TGCAGTTCCCGTCGGAGAGGCTACACCTTC; CDR3aa: CSSRRRGYTF
j_gene: TRBJ2-5; d_gene: TRBD1; abundance: -; v_gene: TRBV2; CDR3nt: TGTGCCAGCAGTGAGACAGGGGTCGGGACCCAGTACTTC; CDR3aa: CASSETGVGTQYF
j_gene: TRBJ1-5; d_gene: -; abundance: -; v_gene: TRBV6-5; CDR3nt: TGTGCCAGCAGTTCCTGGGACCTTAGCAATCAGCCCCAGCATTTT; CDR3aa: CASSSWDLSNQPQHF
j_gene: TRBJ1-1; d_gene: -; abundance: many; v_gene: TRBV20-1; CDR3nt: TGCAGTGCTAGAGTCGGGAACACTGAAGCTTTCTTT; CDR3aa: CSARVGNTEAFF
j_gene: TRBJ1-3; d_gene: -; abundance: -; v_gene: TRBV5-1; CDR3nt: TGCGCCAGCAGCTCCCGACAGGGAAACACCATATATTTT; CDR3aa: CASSSRQGNTIYF
j_gene: TRBJ1-2; d_gene: -; abundance: many; v_gene: TRBV19; CDR3nt: TGTGCCAGTAACTCACCGGGGTTAGGCTATGGCTACACCTTC; CDR3aa: CASNSPGLGYGYTF
j_gene: TRBJ2-7; d_gene: -; abundance: -; v_gene: TRBV10-3; CDR3nt: TGTGCCAGCAGTGAAGCCCGGACGAGGAGCTCCTACGAGCAGCACTTC; CDR3aa: CASSEARTRSSYEQHF
j_gene: TRBJ2-3; d_gene: TRBD2; abundance: few; v_gene: TRBV11-3; CDR3nt: TGTGCCAGCAGCCTCCGACTAGCGGGAGGGCCGGAAGATACGCAGTATTTT; CDR3aa: CASSLRLAGGPEDTQYF
j_gene: TRBJ2-7; d_gene: -; abundance: -; v_gene: TRBV29-1; CDR3nt: TGCAGCTCACCTTCAGGGGTTTGGGAGCAGTACTTC; CDR3aa: CSSPSGVWEQYF
j_gene: TRBJ1-6; d_gene: -; abundance: many; v_gene: TRBV27; CDR3nt: TGTGCCAGCAGCATGGGGGGGGGCACAAATTCACCCCTCCACTTT; CDR3aa: CASSMGGGTNSPLHF
j_gene: TRBJ2-2; d_gene: -; abundance: many; v_gene: TRBV20-1; CDR3nt: TGCAGTGCTAGAGGGCGAGGAACCGGGGAGCTGTTTTTT; CDR3aa: CSARGRGTGELFF
j_gene: TRBJ1-1; d_gene: -; abundance: -; v_gene: TRBV20-1; CDR3nt: TGCAGTGGTAGGAGGAGAGAAGCTTTCTTT; CDR3aa: CSGRRREAFF
j_gene: TRBJ1-6; d_gene: -; abundance: -; v_gene: TRBV24-1; CDR3nt: TGTGCCACCAGTGATTTAACGTACACACCCCTCCACTTT; CDR3aa: CATSDLTYTPLHF
j_gene: TRBJ1-4; d_gene: TRBD1; abundance: -; v_gene: TRBV27; CDR3nt: TGTGCCAGCAGGAGCGTCGGGACAGATAATGAAAAACTGTTTTTT; CDR3aa: CASRSVGTDNEKLFF
j_gene: TRBJ1-2; d_gene: -; abundance: many; v_gene: TRBV11-2; CDR3nt: TGTGCCAGCAGCACCAGAAATAACTATGGCTACACCTTC; CDR3aa: CASSTRNNYGYTF
j_gene: TRBJ1-6; d_gene: -; abundance: many; v_gene: TRBV27; CDR3nt: TGTGCCAGCAGTCCGGGGACGGAGAATTCACCCCTCCACTTT; CDR3aa: CASSPGTENSPLHF
j_gene: TRBJ1-5; d_gene: -; abundance: -; v_gene: TRBV29-1; CDR3nt: TGCAGCCTAGGGGGGGGTGAGCCCCAGCATTTT; CDR3aa: CSLGGGEPQHF
j_gene: TRBJ2-7; d_gene: TRBD2; abundance: once; v_gene: TRBV25-1; CDR3nt: TGTGCCACCTTACTAGCGGGAGCCTACGAGCAGTACTTC; CDR3aa: CATLLAGAYEQYF
j_gene: TRBJ2-7; d_gene: -; abundance: few; v_gene: TRBV27; CDR3nt: TGTGCCAGCAGTGCAACTAGATACCACGAGCAGTACTTC; CDR3aa: CASSATRYHEQYF
j_gene: TRBJ1-2; d_gene: TRBD1; abundance: few; v_gene: TRBV19; CDR3nt: TGTGCCAGTAGTATCTCGGGACAGGCTAACTATGGCTACACCTTC; CDR3aa: CASSISGQANYGYTF
j_gene: TRBJ2-7; d_gene: TRBD1; abundance: many; v_gene: TRBV3-1; CDR3nt: TGTGCCACCGAGGACAGGTCGGCCTACGAGCAGTACTTC; CDR3aa: CATEDRSAYEQYF
j_gene: TRBJ2-7; d_gene: -; abundance: many; v_gene: TRBV11-2; CDR3nt: TGTGCCAGCAGCCCCATACGGGGTCGTGCCTACGAGCAGTACTTC; CDR3aa: CASSPIRGRAYEQYF
j_gene: TRBJ1-1; d_gene: -; abundance: many; v_gene: TRBV7-9; CDR3nt: TGTGCCAGCAGCCCAACCCGATCTATGGAACTCAGGGGTTACACTGAAGCTTTCTTT; CDR3aa: CASSPTRSMELRGYTEAFF
j_gene: TRBJ2-7; d_gene: TRBD2; abundance: many; v_gene: TRBV7-2; CDR3nt: TGTGCCAGCAGCTTAGTTTCCAGGGGGCTGGGACTAGCGGGAGTCCAGCAGTACTTC; CDR3aa: CASSLVSRGLGLAGVQQYF
j_gene: TRBJ2-7; d_gene: TRBD2; abundance: many; v_gene: TRBV7-9; CDR3nt: TGTGCCAGCAGCTCATCTAGGACTAGCGGGCGAGTCTACGAGCAGTACTTC; CDR3aa: CASSSSRTSGRVYEQYF
j_gene: TRBJ1-4; d_gene: TRBD1; abundance: -; v_gene: TRBV7-2; CDR3nt: TGTGCCAGCAGCTCACGCGACAGGGGCACTGAAGCTTTT; CDR3aa: CASSSRDRGTEAF
j_gene: TRBJ2-7; d_gene: -; abundance: -; v_gene: TRBV7-2; CDR3nt: TGTGCCTCCAGCAGTTTAGGTGTCCAGCAGTACTTC; CDR3aa: CASSSLGVQQYF
j_gene: TRBJ1-1; d_gene: -; abundance: many; v_gene: TRBV7-9; CDR3nt: TGTGCCAGCAGCTTATCAGCCCGGGCGTTCATGAACACTGAAGCTTTCTTT; CDR3aa: CASSLSARAFMNTEAFF
j_gene: TRBJ1-1; d_gene: -; abundance: -; v_gene: TRBV7-2; CDR3nt: TGTGCCAGCAGCTTAGGAATAGGTGGGGACACTGAAGCTTTCTTT; CDR3aa: CASSLGIGGDTEAFF
j_gene: TRBJ1-3; d_gene: -; abundance: -; v_gene: TRBV7-9; CDR3nt: TGTGCCGGCAGACGGGGCGCTGGAAACACCATATATTTT; CDR3aa: CAGRRGAGNTIYF
j_gene: TRBJ2-7; d_gene: TRBD1; abundance: -; v_gene: TRBV12-3/TRBV12-4; CDR3nt: TGTGCCAGCAGCCAGACAGGGGTAGGAAACGAGCAGTACTTC; CDR3aa: CASSQTGVGNEQYF
j_gene: TRBJ2-2; d_gene: -; abundance: -; v_gene: TRBV15; CDR3nt: TGTGCCACCAGCAGAGCCATCACAGGGGAGGCGAACACCGGGGAGCTGTTTTTT; CDR3aa: CATSRAITGEANTGELFF
j_gene: TRBJ2-5; d_gene: -; abundance: many; v_gene: TRBV2; CDR3nt: TGTGCCAGCAGTGAATACCCTGGACCTCAAGAGACCCAGTACTTC; CDR3aa: CASSEYPGPQETQYF
j_gene: TRBJ2-7; d_gene: TRBD2; abundance: many; v_gene: TRBV20-1; CDR3nt: TGCAGTGCCAAAGGGACTAGCGGCCACTCCTACGAGCAGTACTTC; CDR3aa: CSAKGTSGHSYEQYF
j_gene: TRBJ2-7; d_gene: TRBD1; abundance: many; v_gene: TRBV7-8; CDR3nt: TGTGCCAGCAGCTCCACCGGGACAGGGGGCGTACTCCTCTACTACGAGCAGTACTTC; CDR3aa: CASSSTGTGGVLLYYEQYF
j_gene: TRBJ1-2; d_gene: TRBD1; abundance: many; v_gene: TRBV7-9; CDR3nt: TGTGCCAGCAGAATCGGCAGGGGGAACTATGGCTACACCTTC; CDR3aa: CASRIGRGNYGYTF
j_gene: TRBJ2-7; d_gene: TRBD2; abundance: few; v_gene: TRBV12-3/TRBV12-4; CDR3nt: TGTGCCAGCAGTTCCCGAAGCGGGGAGATCTACGAGCAGTACTTC; CDR3aa: CASSSRSGEIYEQYF
j_gene: TRBJ1-2; d_gene: -; abundance: many; v_gene: TRBV6-1; CDR3nt: TGTGCCAGCAGTGAAACCCCGGGAGGTGGCTACACCTTC; CDR3aa: CASSETPGGGYTF
j_gene: TRBJ2-7; d_gene: -; abundance: many; v_gene: TRBV29-1; CDR3nt: TGCAGCGCGACCGGACTCGCTCACCACGAGCAGTACTTC; CDR3aa: CSATGLAHHEQYF
j_gene: TRBJ2-5; d_gene: TRBD2; abundance: many; v_gene: TRBV12-3/TRBV12-4; CDR3nt: TGTGCCAGCACTCCTAGCGGAGAGGAAGAGACCCAGTACTTC; CDR3aa: CASTPSGEEETQYF
j_gene: TRBJ2-7; d_gene: TRBD1; abundance: many; v_gene: TRBV7-8; CDR3nt: TGTGCCAGCAGCACGAGGACAGGGCGTTCCTACGAGCAGTACTTC; CDR3aa: CASSTRTGRSYEQYF
j_gene: TRBJ2-2; d_gene: -; abundance: many; v_gene: TRBV20-1; CDR3nt: TGCAGTGCTAGGGAGCTAGCGACCGACTTCGGGGAGCTGTTTTTT; CDR3aa: CSARELATDFGELFF
j_gene: TRBJ1-6; d_gene: -; abundance: -; v_gene: TRBV9; CDR3nt: TGTGCCAGCACCGGGGGACTAGCTGCCTATAATTCACCCCTCCACTTT; CDR3aa: CASTGGLAAYNSPLHF
j_gene: TRBJ2-7; d_gene: -; abundance: few; v_gene: TRBV15; CDR3nt: TGTGCCACCAGCAGAACTGAGGGCCTCTACGAGCAGTACTTC; CDR3aa: CATSRTEGLYEQYF
j_gene: TRBJ1-5; d_gene: -; abundance: -; v_gene: TRBV7-2; CDR3nt: TGTGCCAACTCACCAGACGGCTATAGCAATCAGCCCCAGCATTTT; CDR3aa: CANSPDGYSNQPQHF
j_gene: TRBJ1-2; d_gene: -; abundance: -; v_gene: TRBV29-1; CDR3nt: TGCAGCGTTGATGAGGTTAACTATGGCTACACCTTC; CDR3aa: CSVDEVNYGYTF
j_gene: TRBJ2-5; d_gene: TRBD2; abundance: -; v_gene: TRBV5-1; CDR3nt: TGCGCCAGCAGCTTTCTAGCGGGGAGGCTGGTGGTAGAAGAGACCCAGTACTTC; CDR3aa: CASSFLAGRLVVEETQYF
j_gene: TRBJ1-2; d_gene: -; abundance: many; v_gene: TRBV29-1; CDR3nt: TGCAGCGCCCCGGAGGCCTATGGCTACACCTTC; CDR3aa: CSAPEAYGYTF